The 3 T cell receptor beta chains presented below share a single source sample, sequenced in a study of shared clonotypes between healthy human individuals. Method: immunoSEQ multiplex PCR; TCRdb's copy keeps in-frame clones and lacks some. The repertoire holds 1,400,000 or so clones, with approximately 98.5% as singletons. The sequenced sample consisted of naive CD4+ T cells sorted from blood. Stated subset: CD45RA+ positively selected. Receptors originate from a man in his thirties or forties in good health.

The CDR3 reads CASSVYQGASYEQYF. The CDR3 DNA sequence: TGTGCCAGCAGTGTTTACCAGGGGGCGAGCTACGAGCAGTACTTC. The V and J genes are TRBV6-1 and TRBJ2-5; 8 bases agree with TRBD1. The J call is in doubt because the DNA end fits TRBJ2-7 better. The germline V gene has CDR1 MNHNS and CDR2 SASEGT. The CDR3 extends over 15 amino acids.

V gene TRBV9 combines with J gene TRBJ1-1, with TRBD1 as a possible D gene (5 bases). The germline CDR1 and CDR2 sequences are SGDLS and YYNGEE. Trimming shortened V by 4 bases and J by 0 bases, and 13 bases separated the two germline ends. The length of the CDR3 is 15 residues. The CDR3 bases are TGTGCCAGCAGCCTCGGGACCGCCATGAACACTGAAGCTTTCTTT. Translation: CASSLGTAMNTEAFF.

V gene TRBV7-9 combines with J gene TRBJ1-1, with D unresolved. Germline V gene sequence: CDR1 SEHNR, CDR2 FQNEAQ (reference sequence). The V and J ends lost 5 bases and 1 base respectively, with 17 bases between them. The CDR3 runs 16 residues. The CDR3 sequence is CASSPGVGWGNTEAFF. CDR3 bases: TGTGCCAGCAGCCCCGGAGTCGGGTGGGGGAACACTGAAGCTTTCTTT.